Described below is a single T cell receptor (beta chain) sequence and its context. Its antigen is unknown. 60 Vbeta and 13 Jbeta primers were used in PCR. Method: immunoSEQ multiplex PCR; TCRdb's copy keeps in-frame clones and lacks some. The repertoire holds over 80,000 clones, roughly 76% seen once, with 3% to 4% in the top ten. Germline V gene sequence: CDR1 LNHNV, CDR2 YYDKDF (reference sequence). V lost 1 base, J lost 6 bases, and 6 bases stayed unmatched. This CDR3 has 15 amino acids. This specimen comes from a study of cytomegalovirus exposure and HLA in healthy donors. Study-wide context: Some 180 million T cells yielded under 130 million unique TCR beta sequences in earlier analysis.

Notes on the study in general: In vitro, three CMV-associated chains proved specific for CMV antigens.

Sequencing used PBMCs. The TCR was taken from a man in his forties or fifties in good health and CMV-seronegative. This chain uses TRBV15 with TRBJ1-2; TRBD1 aligns across 9 bases. The CDR3 nucleotides are TGTGCCACCAGCAGAGGGGGGACAGGGTCGGATGGCTACACCTTC. Translating it yields CATSRGGTGSDGYTF.